This T cell receptor (beta chain) was sequenced in a study of regulatory T cells in long-lasting Graves disease. Looked up from germline, CDR1 is MNHEY and CDR2 is SVGAGI. The CDR3 runs 17 residues. Trimming took off 0 bases at V and 3 bases at J, with 14 bases between the two ends. CDR3 regions were amplified by Arm-PCR using iRepertoire HTBI primers to build TCR beta libraries. MiXCR, run by TCRdb on the multiplex PCR reads, gives a single entry per CDR3 protein. The sample consists of 700,000 or so distinct CDR3 sequences, around 30% of them appearing once. Time point in this sample: persistent/refractory GD, antithyroid drugs over 5 years with positive TRAb. From RNA extracted from PBMCs, the TCR library was made. This clonotype was found a few times.

The chain uses TRBV6-5 and TRBJ2-2; tentative D call: TRBD1 (6 bases). The sequencing here drew on peripheral blood mononuclear cells (PBMCs), taken when the disease was refractory, from a patient treated with antithyroid drugs. This clonotype originated in a female donor with Graves disease. This chain's CDR3 is CASSYSRGNYYTGELFF. The CDR3 DNA is TGTGCCAGCAGTTACTCGAGGGGGAACTACTACACCGGGGAGCTGTTTTTT.